The rows below give T cell receptor beta chains drawn from one sample of a study of STAT5B mutations in CD4+ large granular lymphocyte leukemia. Sequencing used immunoSEQ multiplex PCR; TCRdb keeps in-frame clones, though not all of them. The table has 23,000 or so clones, 70% to 80% seen once; the top ten hold 0.4% to 0.45%. The sample taken for sequencing was CD4+ T cells from blood buffy coats. The source is a human donor in good health. Each CDR3 is given with its conserved first and last residue. The order of the fields is clone size, V gene, J gene, D gene, CDR3 protein, CDR3 DNA. The D gene is left open where the match is weak. Clone size is shown for a subset of rows, as once, few, many or a class of expanded clone.

-,TRBV5-4,TRBJ1-5,-,CASSTTRYSNQPQHF,TGTGCCAGCAGCACCACCCGTTATAGCAATCAGCCCCAGCATTTT
-,TRBV30,TRBJ2-1,-,CAWSGTYGNEQFF,TGTGCCTGGAGTGGTACCTACGGCAATGAGCAGTTCTTC
-,TRBV5-5,TRBJ1-3,-,CASSLVSRSYTIYF,TGTGCCAGCAGCTTGGTTAGCAGGTCGTACACCATATATTTT
-,TRBV27,TRBJ2-1,TRBD2,CASLGSGRASNEQFF,TGTGCCAGCTTGGGGAGCGGGAGGGCCTCCAATGAGCAGTTCTTC
few,TRBV27,TRBJ2-7,-,CASSLVSVTSSYEQYF,TGTGCCAGCAGTTTAGTGTCGGTCACGAGCTCCTACGAGCAGTACTTC
-,TRBV6-5,TRBJ2-1,TRBD2,CASSYRSGRRVNEQFF,TGTGCCAGCAGTTACCGGAGCGGGAGGAGGGTCAATGAGCAGTTCTTC
-,TRBV10-3,TRBJ2-3,TRBD2,CATTGLAGGSDTQYF,TGTGCCACCACGGGACTAGCGGGAGGCTCAGATACGCAGTATTTT
-,TRBV19,TRBJ2-2,-,CASIQGGHTGELFF,TGTGCCAGTATTCAGGGGGGCCACACCGGGGAGCTGTTTTTT
few,TRBV2,TRBJ2-7,TRBD1,CASSAQGQGPHEQYF,TGTGCCAGCAGTGCCCAGGGACAGGGCCCCCACGAGCAGTACTTC
-,TRBV6-5,TRBJ1-6,-,CASSPPGSPLHF,TGTGCCAGCAGCCCCCCGGGTTCACCCCTCCACTTT
-,TRBV6-5,TRBJ2-5,-,CASSYLGPGETQYF,TGTGCCAGCAGTTACCTCGGGCCCGGGGAGACCCAGTACTTC
-,TRBV6-1,TRBJ2-3,TRBD2,CASSELAGDSEDTQYF,TGTGCCAGCAGTGAACTAGCGGGAGATAGTGAAGATACGCAGTATTTT